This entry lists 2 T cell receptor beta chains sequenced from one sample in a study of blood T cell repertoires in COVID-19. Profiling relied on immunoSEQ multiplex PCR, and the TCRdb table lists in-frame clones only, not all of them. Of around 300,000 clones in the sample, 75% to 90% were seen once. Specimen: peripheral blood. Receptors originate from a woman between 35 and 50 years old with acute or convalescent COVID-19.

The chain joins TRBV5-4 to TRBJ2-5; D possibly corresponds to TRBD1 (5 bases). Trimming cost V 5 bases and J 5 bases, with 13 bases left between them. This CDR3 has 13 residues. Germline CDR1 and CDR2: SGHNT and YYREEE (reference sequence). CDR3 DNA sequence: TGTGCCAGCAGTTCCCAGGGCATCGAGACCCAGTACTTC. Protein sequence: CASSSQGIETQYF.

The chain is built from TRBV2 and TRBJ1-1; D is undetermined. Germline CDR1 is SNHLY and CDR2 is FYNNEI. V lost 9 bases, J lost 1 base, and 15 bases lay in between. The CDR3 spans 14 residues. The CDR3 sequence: CARPLVAENTEAFF. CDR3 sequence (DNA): TGTGCCAGACCCCTGGTGGCAGAGAACACTGAAGCTTTCTTT. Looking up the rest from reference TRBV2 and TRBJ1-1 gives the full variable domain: EPEVTQTPSHQVTQMGQEVILRCVPISNHLYFYWYRQILGQKVEFLVSFYNNEISEKSEIFDDQFSVERPDGSNFTLKIRSTKLEDSAMYFCARPLVAENTEAFFGQGTRLTVV.